The subject of this entry is one TCR beta chain. This record belongs to a study of technical replicates of blood from several donors. Produced via immunoSEQ multiplex PCR; TCRdb's table is partial and in-frame only. This sample yields 80,000 or so clones, of which 95% to 98% are seen a single time; around 0.15% belongs to the top ten. The CDR3 runs 14 residues. CDR1 and CDR2 (germline): SGHNT, YYREEE (reference sequence). Trimming pared 1 base from V and 1 base from J, leaving 8 bases between. The material sequenced was T cells isolated from PBMCs. This receptor was taken from a human donor in good health. The chain joins TRBV5-4 to TRBJ2-5, with D maybe TRBD1 (6 bases). CDR3 region: CASSLPGAQETQYF. CDR3 nucleotides: TGTGCCAGCAGCTTGCCAGGGGCCCAAGAGACCCAGTACTTC.